This T cell receptor (beta chain) stems from a study of T-cell reconstitution after alpha-beta-depleted transplantation in children. Overall study results and limits: Several hundred expanded graft clones reportedly supplied alpha-beta T cells about two months after transplant. T-cell numbers and diversity, one year after transplant, stemmed largely from T cells that were newly produced.

Unique molecular identifiers were incorporated during preparation of the TCRbeta library. TCRdb reprocessed the PCR reads via MiXCR and lists one record per CDR3 protein. This sample has some 300,000 distinct CDR3 sequences, with just over 7.5% found just once. A remark on this clonotype: Its antigen is not identified.

The source of this sequence is a female patient younger than 10 who had a stem cell transplant for Fanconi anemia, so the T cells may come from the graft donor. The starting material was peripheral blood, obtained 360 days after TCRalphabeta/CD19-depleted stem cell transplant.

CDR3 loop: CASSTGAANTEAFF. As DNA, the CDR3 is TGTGCCAGCAGTACAGGGGCTGCGAACACTGAAGCTTTCTTT. The J gene is TRBJ1-1, the V gene TRBV2; 7 bases agree with TRBD1. CDR1 SNHLY and CDR2 FYNNEI come from the germline V gene. V lost 5 bases, J lost 1 base, and 4 bases stayed unmatched. The CDR3 runs 14 residues.